This T cell receptor (beta chain) appears in the sequencing data of a study of siplizumab effects on memory and regulatory T cells (dated by TCRdb to between 2017 and 2020). Turning to the overall study: The study looked at the effect of siplizumab, an anti-CD2 antibody, on alloreactive T-cell subsets in allogeneic mixed lymphocyte reactions made from human PBMCs.

Results and caveats for the whole study, not just this receptor: Siplizumab significantly lowered the cumulative frequency of alloreactive sequences that could be traced to unstimulated CD4+ memory T cells. Compared with memory T cells, unstimulated naive T cells appeared more diverse, and naive cells seemed to make a substantial contribution to the alloresponse. Among mappable alloreactive CD4+ clones, the Treg-derived fraction averaged approximately 72% with siplizumab versus around 29% in control reactions. Sequences below about 10^-5 frequency were poorly captured, so only a minor fraction of alloreactive clones could be mapped to unstimulated subsets. A naive or memory phenotype could not be assigned to roughly 75-96% of proliferating CD4+ or CD8+ clones. No functional confirmation was obtained for the suppressive function of proliferating Tregs from siplizumab cultures.

Preparation of the library involved the immunoSEQ multiplex PCR assay. Roughly 10^5 TCR templates per sample were assayed on the deep sequencing platform. Genomic DNA extracted from sorted T cells was used for TCRbeta CDR3 sequencing. The original methods were these. Clonal analysis of TCRbeta CDR3 data was done in the R programming language. Unstimulated samples were compared with post-reaction CFSE-low samples to define alloreactive CD4+ and CD8+ clones. Regulatory or non-regulatory origin was assigned to alloreactive CD4+ clones by matching of sequences to sorted unstimulated Treg and non-Treg repertoires. The table comes from immuneACCESS by way of TCRdb, which keeps in-frame sequences with V and J called. Part of the clones is missing from these tables; in studies checked, under half for an unresolved V gene and the rest for unknown reasons. D and trimming were read from the DNA, whereas the V and J calls and clone size are those reported in that table. In this sample the table shows about 100,000 clones, roughly 92% of which occur a single time. 0.55% to 0.65% of the sample lies in the top ten.

On this clone: What this receptor recognizes is not known. One base away there is no much larger clone; base qualities are not given.

TCRbeta CDR3 sequencing was performed on sorted unstimulated T cells and on proliferating T cells recovered from mixed lymphocyte reactions. Fresh whole blood from fewer than 11 HLA-typed healthy donors was used as the source from which PBMCs were isolated. To map where alloreactive clones came from, unstimulated CD4+ regulatory T cells were FACS-sorted. The CDR3 runs 15 residues from the cysteine to the phenylalanine. The kept DNA is CDR3 alone, 45 bases in frame from the first base. V loses 2 bases of germline sequence and J loses 5 bases, and the interval between the two ends is 13 bases. The germline V gene yields MNHEY for CDR1 and SVGAGI for CDR2.

Sequences were obtained from Tregs sorted from blood. The source of this sequence is a human donor in good health. This sequence uses TRBV6-5 and TRBJ1-5, with the D gene call left open. The nucleotide sequence reads as follows: TGTGCCAGCAGTTACACCAGCCAGGATTATCAGCCCCAGCATTTT. This codes for CASSYTSQDYQPQHF.